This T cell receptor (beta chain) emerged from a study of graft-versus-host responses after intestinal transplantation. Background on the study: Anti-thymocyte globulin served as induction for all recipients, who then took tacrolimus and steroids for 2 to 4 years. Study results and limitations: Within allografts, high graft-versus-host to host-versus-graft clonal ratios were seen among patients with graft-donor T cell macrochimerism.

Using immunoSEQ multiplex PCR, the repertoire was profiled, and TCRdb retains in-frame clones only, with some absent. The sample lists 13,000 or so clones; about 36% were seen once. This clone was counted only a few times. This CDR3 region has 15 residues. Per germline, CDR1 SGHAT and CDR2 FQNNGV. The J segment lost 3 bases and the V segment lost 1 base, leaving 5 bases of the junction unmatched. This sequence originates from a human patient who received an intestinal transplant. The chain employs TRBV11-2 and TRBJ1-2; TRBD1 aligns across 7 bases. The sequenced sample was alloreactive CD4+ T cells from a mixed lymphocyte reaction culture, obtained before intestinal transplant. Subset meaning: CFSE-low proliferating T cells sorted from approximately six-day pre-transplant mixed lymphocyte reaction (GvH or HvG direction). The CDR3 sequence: CASSLAYQGDYGYTF. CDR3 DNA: TGTGCCAGCAGCTTAGCTTATCAGGGGGACTATGGCTACACCTTC.